This TCR beta chain appears in the sequencing data of a study of T-cell memory formation after mild COVID-19. Overall study context: The TCR clusters were mostly specific to one donor.

The table lists this clonotype with many counts. Its antigen remains unknown. The CDR3 has 14 amino acids. Germline V CDR1 and CDR2: MNHEY, SVGAGI. With 6 bases removed from V and 0 bases from J, the gap between germline ends came to 9 bases. TCRdb called the 5' RACE reads again in MiXCR, with one record for every CDR3 protein. The sample holds approximately 490,000 distinct CDR3 sequences, roughly 22% seen once. The study, taken as a whole, reports: Within pre-infection memory, some responding clones were found, suggesting cross-reactive memory joined.

This TCR came from an adult woman who had mild COVID-19 (a few samples of this study predate the infection). Cell type and time point are not known. The chain uses TRBV6-5 and TRBJ2-1; D is uncertain. The specimen was PBMCs or a T cell subset sorted from them (not recorded which). The CDR3 here is CASSVDSSYNEQFF. The CDR3 coding sequence is TGTGCCAGCAGCGTAGATAGCTCCTACAATGAGCAGTTCTTC.